Below are 29 T cell receptor beta chains sequenced from a single sample in a study of blood T cell repertoires in COVID-19. Sequencing used immunoSEQ multiplex PCR; TCRdb keeps in-frame clones, though not all of them. The data contain around 87,000 clones, 85% to 90% of them singletons. Sequenced input: peripheral blood. Source of these receptors: a human donor with active COVID-19. The donor label of this sample is uncertain.

The chain links TRBV5-6 to TRBJ1-6; D is possibly TRBD1 (6 bases). Germline CDR1 is SGHDT and CDR2 is YYEEEE. Trimming pared 4 bases from V and 5 bases from J, leaving 16 bases between. The CDR3 runs to 16 residues. CDR3 residues: CASSEIQGWNNSPLHF. CDR3 nucleotides: TGTGCCAGCAGCGAAATACAGGGATGGAATAATTCACCCCTCCACTTT.

This chain uses TRBV6-2 or TRBV6-3 with TRBJ2-5; 7 bases fit TRBD2. The length of the CDR3 is 14 residues. Germline loops: CDR1 MNHEY, CDR2 SVGEGT. V dropped 5 bases and J dropped 2; count of bases not matched to a gene: 5. Here the CDR3 DNA reads TGTGCCAGCAGTAGGCTAGCGGAGCAAGAGACCCAGTACTTC. This sequence encodes CASSRLAEQETQYF.

The chain employs TRBV5-5 and TRBJ1-2; 7 nucleotides agree with TRBD1. Germline trimming cut 4 bases from V and 7 bases from J; bases unmatched to any gene: 7. This CDR3 region has 13 residues. In germline, CDR1 is SGHKS, CDR2 YYEKEE (reference sequence). In nucleotides, the CDR3 is TGTGCCAGCAGCCCGGAGGGGGCGTCTGGCTACACCTTC. Translation gives CASSPEGASGYTF. Variable domain in full (rest from reference TRBV5-5 and TRBJ1-2): DAGVTQSPTHLIKTRGQQVTLRCSPISGHKSVSWYQQVLGQGPQFIFQYYEKEERGRGNFPDRFSARQFPNYSSELNVNALLLGDSALYLCASSPEGASGYTFGSGTRLTVV.

The chain combines TRBV6-1 with TRBJ2-2, with unresolved D. The CDR3 is made up of 14 amino acids. Germline loops: CDR1 MNHNS, CDR2 SASEGT. The V gene lost 1 base and the J gene lost 1 base, with 4 bases spanning the gap. The chain's CDR3 is CASSEVWNTGELFF. For the CDR3, the DNA is TGTGCCAGCAGTGAAGTATGGAACACCGGGGAGCTGTTTTTT.

This clone occurred once. The chain joins TRBV6-4 to TRBJ1-2, with 8 bases matching TRBD1. Germline-derived CDR1 and CDR2 are MRHNA and SNTAGT. Unmatched junction bases numbered 7, after V lost 6 bases and J lost 4 bases. This CDR3 has 14 amino acids. The CDR3 coding sequence is TGTGCCAGCAGCCAAGGACAGGGAGTCTATGGCTACACCTTC. Amino acids: CASSQGQGVYGYTF.

This clone showed up just once. This chain uses TRBV10-3 with TRBJ1-6; possible D gene TRBD1, 6 bases. CDR1 is ENHRY and CDR2 is SYGVKD in the germline V gene. CDR3 size: 15 residues. Trimming took 3 bases from V and 2 from J, leaving 8 bases between them. Written as DNA, the CDR3 is TGTGCCATCAGTGAACGGGACACCTATAATTCACCCCTCCACTTT. This sequence encodes CAISERDTYNSPLHF.

This clone was found a few times. The J gene is TRBJ1-5, the V gene TRBV19; weak D call: TRBD1 (6 bases). The CDR3 sequence is 18 residues long. V was clipped by 7 bases and J by 4 bases, with 26 bases between them. CDR1 and CDR2 from the germline V gene are LNHDA and SQIVND (reference sequence). Here the CDR3 reads CASTVYIPGRGRNQPQHF. As DNA, the CDR3 is TGTGCCAGTACCGTTTATATCCCTGGCAGGGGAAGGAATCAGCCCCAGCATTTT.

This rearrangement joins TRBV5-6 to TRBJ1-1; TRBD1 matches 7 bases. In germline, CDR1 is SGHDT, CDR2 YYEEEE. CDR3 length: 17 amino acids. The V gene end was trimmed by 0 bases and the J gene end by 1 base; junction bases not matched to a gene: 9. DNA for the CDR3: TGTGCCAGCAGCTTGGAGACAGGGCGGGTGAGGAACACTGAAGCTTTCTTT. Amino acids: CASSLETGRVRNTEAFF.

V is TRBV6-5 and J is TRBJ2-3; D gene ambiguous. Per germline, CDR1 MNHEY and CDR2 SVGAGI. This CDR3 has 13 residues. V was pared by 7 bases and J by 6 bases, with 14 bases between. The CDR3 region is CASTQSVLDTQYF. The DNA for the CDR3 is TGTGCCAGCACCCAAAGCGTTTTGGATACGCAGTATTTT.

The rearrangement uses TRBV30 and TRBJ1-4; D is unresolved. Germline-derived CDR1 and CDR2 are GTSNPN and SVGIG (reference sequence). CDR3 length equals 15 residues. V gave up 1 base and J gave up 4 bases, with 13 bases separating them. The CDR3 region is CAWSDVRHLNEKLFF. The CDR3 DNA follows: TGTGCCTGGAGTGACGTGAGACACCTTAATGAAAAACTGTTTTTT.

The chain carries TRBV19 and TRBJ1-2; no clear D. The germline V gene encodes CDR1 LNHDA and CDR2 SQIVND (reference sequence). V lost 8 bases, J lost 2 bases, and 15 bases lay in between. The CDR3 runs to 14 residues. CDR3 sequence (DNA): TGTGCCAGTCACTCTCTCCGTATCAACTATGGCTACACCTTC. Amino acids: CASHSLRINYGYTF.

CDR3 in amino acids: CASSSGLAGKIDTQYF. CDR3 in DNA: TGTGCCAGCAGCTCTGGACTAGCGGGGAAGATTGATACGCAGTATTTT. This chain joins TRBV5-4 and TRBJ2-3; 12 bases map to TRBD2. CDR3 length equals 16 residues. CDR1 and CDR2 (germline): SGHNT, YYREEE (reference sequence). V dropped 3 bases and J dropped 6; count of bases not matched to a gene: 8.

The J gene is TRBJ2-5, the V gene TRBV9, with 11 bases matching TRBD2. This CDR3 is built from 15 residues. Germline-derived CDR1 and CDR2 are SGDLS and YYNGEE. J lost 7 bases, V lost 4 bases, and 9 bases had no gene match. CDR3 coding DNA: TGTGCCAGCAGCCCGACTAGCGGGGCTTTGGGGACCCAGTACTTC. Translation gives CASSPTSGALGTQYF.

This clone was counted between two and nine times. The chain links TRBV12-3 or TRBV12-4 to TRBJ2-7; tentatively, D is TRBD1 (5 bases). V gave up 1 base and J gave up 3 bases, with 7 bases separating them. The CDR3 spans 13 residues. The CDR3 region has the DNA TGTGCCAGCAGTTTAGGACAGAACTACGAGCAGTACTTC. Encoded protein: CASSLGQNYEQYF.

This clone was seen just once. The chain joins TRBV12-3 or TRBV12-4 to TRBJ2-1, with 8 bases identical to TRBD1. The V and J ends lost 10 bases and 12 bases, in that order; junction bases with no gene match: 11. The CDR3 length is 12 residues. In DNA, the CDR3 is TGTGCCATCAAGGGGGGTGGGACAGGGCAGTTCTTC. It yields the protein CAIKGGGTGQFF.

The genes are TRBV2 and TRBJ2-2; TRBD2 aligns across 10 bases. V was pared by 2 bases and J by 5 bases, with 2 bases of the junction left unmatched. Germline V gene sequence: CDR1 SNHLY, CDR2 FYNNEI. The CDR3 is made up of 15 amino acids. CDR3 loop: CASSETLAGTGELFF. CDR3 nucleotide sequence: TGTGCCAGCAGTGAAACACTAGCGGGGACCGGGGAGCTGTTTTTT.

The rearrangement uses TRBV19 and TRBJ2-5, with TRBD2 matching 10 bases. This CDR3 contains 15 residues. The ends lost 5 bases at V and 2 bases at J; junction bases unmatched: 5. Germline CDR1 LNHDA, CDR2 SQIVND (reference sequence). The CDR3 region is CASSPWTSGQETQYF. The CDR3 DNA sequence: TGTGCCAGTAGTCCATGGACTAGCGGACAAGAGACCCAGTACTTC.

This clone was counted a few times. The chain couples TRBV28 to TRBJ2-7, with D maybe TRBD1 (6 bases). The CDR3 totals 11 residues. Germline V gene sequence: CDR1 MDHEN, CDR2 SYDVKM. Trimming left V 6 bases short and J 6 bases short, with 9 bases between. The CDR3 nucleotides read TGTGCCAGCAGCCTAGGGGGCGAGCAGTACTTC. Its translation: CASSLGGEQYF.

This clone occurred once. The chain uses TRBV7-9 and TRBJ1-4; possibly TRBD1 for D (5 bases). The CDR3 consists of 15 residues. V lost 1 base and J 5 bases, leaving 11 bases between the germline ends. Germline V gene lookup returns CDR1 SEHNR and CDR2 FQNEAQ (reference sequence). In nucleotides, the CDR3 is TGTGCCAGCAGCTTAGACAGGTTCCTGAATGAAAAACTGTTTTTT. Translation gives CASSLDRFLNEKLFF.

The chain links TRBV6-5 to TRBJ1-1, with D maybe TRBD1 (6 bases). V was pared by 6 bases and J by 3 bases, with 11 bases between. This CDR3 is 13 amino acids long. CDR1 MNHEY and CDR2 SVGAGI come from the germline V gene. CDR3 bases: TGTGCCAGCAGCCGATACAGGGACACTGAAGCTTTCTTT. It yields the protein CASSRYRDTEAFF.

V gene TRBV10-3 combines with J gene TRBJ2-5, with D hard to call. This CDR3 comprises 15 residues. Germline assignment: CDR1 ENHRY and CDR2 SYGVKD. The V and J ends lost 4 bases and 2 bases respectively, with 14 bases between them. The CDR3 DNA sequence: TGTGCCATCAGTGGAGCAGGCTCGCTTCAAGAGACCCAGTACTTC. Translated, it gives CAISGAGSLQETQYF.

This chain joins TRBV4-1 and TRBJ2-7, with 8 bases that match TRBD1. The CDR3 extends over 14 amino acids. Germline V gene sequence: CDR1 MGHRA, CDR2 YSYEKL. Germline trimming cut 4 bases from V and 5 bases from J; bases unmatched to any gene: 7. The CDR3 bases are TGCGCCAGCAGCCGCAAGACAGGGGCGGACGAGCAGTACTTC. This sequence encodes CASSRKTGADEQYF.

The chain links TRBV5-1 to TRBJ2-7, with TRBD1 matching 10 bases. CDR3 length equals 14 residues. V lost 3 bases and J lost 6; bases outside the gene matches: 6. The germline V gene has CDR1 SGHRS and CDR2 YFSETQ. DNA of the CDR3: TGCGCCAGCAGCTGGACAGGGGGTGGGGCCGAGCAGTACTTC. Amino acids: CASSWTGGGAEQYF.

V is TRBV5-1 and J is TRBJ2-7, with D perhaps TRBD1 (5 bases). The CDR3 runs to 14 residues. Germline-derived CDR1 and CDR2 are SGHRS and YFSETQ. The ends were cut back, 3 bases at V and 2 bases at J, with 12 bases in the middle. CDR3 in amino acids: CASSSTDAPYEQYF. The CDR3 region has the DNA TGCGCCAGCAGCTCGACAGACGCCCCCTACGAGCAGTACTTC.

This clone was counted a few times. The rearrangement joins TRBV4-1 to TRBJ2-3; 10 bases agree with TRBD2. Germline V gene sequence: CDR1 MGHRA, CDR2 YSYEKL. The CDR3 spans 20 residues. Germline trimming cut 1 base from V and 0 bases from J; bases unmatched to any gene: 13. CDR3 DNA: TGCGCCAGCAGCCAAGGGGCACCACTAGCGGGGAGATCTAGCACAGATACGCAGTATTTT. This gives the protein CASSQGAPLAGRSSTDTQYF.

The chain combines TRBV5-1 with TRBJ2-7, with 8 bases fitting TRBD1. In germline, CDR1 is SGHRS, CDR2 YFSETQ. The V gene end was trimmed by 0 bases and the J gene end by 6 bases; junction bases not matched to a gene: 5. This CDR3 comprises 14 residues. Here the CDR3 reads CASSLADRAREQYF. The CDR3 nucleotides read TGCGCCAGCAGCTTGGCGGACAGGGCCCGCGAGCAGTACTTC.

This clone was counted only a few times. Other DNA sequences in this specimen translate into the identical CDR3. The chain employs TRBV6-5 and TRBJ2-5, with 9 positions matching TRBD2. Unmatched junction bases numbered 3, after V lost 0 bases and J lost 4 bases. Germline CDR1 MNHEY, CDR2 SVGAGI. The length of the CDR3 is 15 residues. CDR3 coding DNA: TGTGCCAGCAGTTACTCTGCGGGGGGGCGAGAGACCCAGTACTTC. It yields the protein CASSYSAGGRETQYF.

The gene calls are TRBV7-8 and TRBJ2-7, with D maybe TRBD2 (6 bases). This CDR3 comprises 14 residues. The germline V gene encodes CDR1 SGHVS and CDR2 FQNEAQ. Trimming shortened V by 7 bases and J by 3 bases, and 16 bases separated the two germline ends. The CDR3 DNA sequence: TGTGCCAGCACCGCCCAGGGAGGCAACTACGAGCAGTACTTC. Translating gives CASTAQGGNYEQYF.

The V gene is TRBV6-5, the J gene TRBJ2-3; 8 nucleotides align to TRBD2. From germline, CDR1 is MNHEY and CDR2 SVGAGI. V shed 8 bases, J shed 5 bases, and the junction held 9 bases outside the gene matches. The CDR3 is 14 amino acids. The CDR3 coding sequence is TGTGCCAGCCGCGCGGGGGGATTTGGAGATACGCAGTATTTT. Translation: CASRAGGFGDTQYF.